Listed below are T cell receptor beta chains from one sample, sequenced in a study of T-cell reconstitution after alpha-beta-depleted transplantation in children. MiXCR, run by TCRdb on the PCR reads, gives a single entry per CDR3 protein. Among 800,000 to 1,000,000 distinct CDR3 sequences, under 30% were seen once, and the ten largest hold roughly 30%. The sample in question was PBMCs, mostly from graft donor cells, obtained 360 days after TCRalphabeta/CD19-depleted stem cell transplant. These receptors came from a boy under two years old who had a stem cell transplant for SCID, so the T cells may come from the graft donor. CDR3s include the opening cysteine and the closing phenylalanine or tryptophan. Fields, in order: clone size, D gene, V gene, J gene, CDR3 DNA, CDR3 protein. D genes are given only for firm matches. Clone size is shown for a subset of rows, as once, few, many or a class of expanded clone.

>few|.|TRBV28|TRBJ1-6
TGTGCCAGCAGTTTCGGGTGGGGGCTACCCCTCCACTTT
CASSFGWGLPLHF
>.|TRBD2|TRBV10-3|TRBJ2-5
TGTGCCATCAGGCCGGGACTAGCGGGGGGCTACCAAGAGACCCAGTACTTC
CAIRPGLAGGYQETQYF
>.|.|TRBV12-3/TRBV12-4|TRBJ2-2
TGTGCCAGCAGCCCGGACGGAGTCAACACCGGGGAGCTGTTTTTT
CASSPDGVNTGELFF
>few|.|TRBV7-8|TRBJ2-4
TGTGCCAGCAGCCGACGGTCAAGAAAAAACATTCAGTACTTC
CASSRRSRKNIQYF
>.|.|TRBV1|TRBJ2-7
TGCACCAGCAGCCCCGACAGGCGCGAGCAGTACTTC
CTSSPDRREQYF
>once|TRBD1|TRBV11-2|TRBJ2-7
TGTGCCAGCAGATTCGGACAGGCGATTACCTACGAGCAGTACTTC
CASRFGQAITYEQYF
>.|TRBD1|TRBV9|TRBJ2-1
TGTGCCAGCAGCCCGAGGGGACAGGGAGGCAATGAGCAGTTCTTC
CASSPRGQGGNEQFF
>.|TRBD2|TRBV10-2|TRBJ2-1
TGCGCCAGCAGTGAGTCCCGGGGGGGCCCCAATGAGCAGTTCTTC
CASSESRGGPNEQFF
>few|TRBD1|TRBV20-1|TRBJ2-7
TGCAGTGCTAGAGGGAGGGGACAGGGGGCGTCTTACGAGCAGTACTTC
CSARGRGQGASYEQYF
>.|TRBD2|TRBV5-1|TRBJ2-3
TGCGCCAGCAGCTTGCGCCTAGCGGTGAGCACAGATACGCAGTATTTT
CASSLRLAVSTDTQYF
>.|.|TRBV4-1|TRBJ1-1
TGCGCCAGCAGCCAATTAGGGGGGAACACTGAAGCTTTCTTT
CASSQLGGNTEAFF
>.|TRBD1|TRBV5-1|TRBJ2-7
TGCGCCAGCAGCTTAACAGGGGCATGGAGCTACGAGCAGTACTTC
CASSLTGAWSYEQYF
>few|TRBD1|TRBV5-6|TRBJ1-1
TGTGCCAGCAGCTTGCTAGGGACAGGGATGAACACTGAAGCTTTCTTT
CASSLLGTGMNTEAFF
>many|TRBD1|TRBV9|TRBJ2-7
TGTGCCAGCAGCACCGGGACAGGGCAGCGGGGCTCCTACGAGCAGTACTTC
CASSTGTGQRGSYEQYF
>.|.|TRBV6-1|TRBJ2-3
TGTGCCAGCAGCCCCGGTCTCGGGGCTAGCACAGATACGCAGTATTTT
CASSPGLGASTDTQYF
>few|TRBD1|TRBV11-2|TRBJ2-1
TGTGCCAGCAGCCTATCATGGGACAGGGACAATGAGCAGTTCTTC
CASSLSWDRDNEQFF
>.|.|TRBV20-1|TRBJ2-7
TGCAGTGCCAGGCTAGGTCCCTACGAGCAGTACTTC
CSARLGPYEQYF
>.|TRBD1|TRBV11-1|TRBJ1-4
TGTGCCAGCAGCCGAGGACAGGAAGGGGAAAAACTGTTTTTT
CASSRGQEGEKLFF
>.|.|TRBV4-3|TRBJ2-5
TGCGCCAGCAGCCAAGATCGGAACTATAGACAAGAGACCCAGTACTTC
CASSQDRNYRQETQYF
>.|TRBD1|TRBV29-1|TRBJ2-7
TGCAGCGCTTATGGACAGGGGGCTTACGAGCAGTACTTC
CSAYGQGAYEQYF
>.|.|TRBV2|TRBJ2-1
TGTGCCAGCAGTTTCGCCGGGGGCACCTACAATGAGCAGTTCTTC
CASSFAGGTYNEQFF
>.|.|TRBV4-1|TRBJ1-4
TGCGCCAGCAGCCAAGGGAGGGGACTGAGGCCGGCTGCAACTAATGAAAAACTGTTTTTT
CASSQGRGLRPAATNEKLFF
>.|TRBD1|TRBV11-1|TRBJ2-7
TGTGCCAGCAGCTTCCCACCCACCCAGACAGGGACGACCTACGAGCAGTACTTC
CASSFPPTQTGTTYEQYF
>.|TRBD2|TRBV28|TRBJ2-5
TGTGCCAGCAGCCCGTCCGCTAGCGGGGGGGAGACCCAGTACTTC
CASSPSASGGETQYF
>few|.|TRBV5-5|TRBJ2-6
TGTGCCAGCAGCCCACTCACAGGGACCGGGGCCAACGTCCTGACTTTC
CASSPLTGTGANVLTF
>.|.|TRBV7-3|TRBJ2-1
TGTGCCAGCAGCTTTTCTACGGACAGCAATGAGCAGTTCTTC
CASSFSTDSNEQFF
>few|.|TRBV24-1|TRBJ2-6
TGTGCCACACCCTCCTTCCCGGGGAAGGGGGCCAACGTCCTGACTTTC
CATPSFPGKGANVLTF
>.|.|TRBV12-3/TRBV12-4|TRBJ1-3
TGTGCCAGCACCAAGGGAGAGGTAACCGGACGCACCATATATTTT
CASTKGEVTGRTIYF
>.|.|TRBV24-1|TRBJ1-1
TGTGCCACCAGACCCAGGGTGGAAGCTTTCTTT
CATRPRVEAFF
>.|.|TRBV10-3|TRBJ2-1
TGTGCCATCGGGACTGTCTCCTACAATGAGCAGTTCTTC
CAIGTVSYNEQFF
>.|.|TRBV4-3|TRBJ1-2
TGCGCCAGCAGCCAAGACCCAGGCAGAGACTATGGCTACACCTTC
CASSQDPGRDYGYTF
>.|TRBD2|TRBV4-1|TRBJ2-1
TGCGCCAGCAGCGTCCCAGGGGCACGTTTGACTAGCGGGGGCCCTAAGAAGGGACACAATGAGCAGTTCTTC
CASSVPGARLTSGGPKKGHNEQFF
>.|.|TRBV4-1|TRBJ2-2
TGCGCCAGCAGCCAAGTCGCGGCAGACACCGGGGAGCTGTTTTTT
CASSQVAADTGELFF
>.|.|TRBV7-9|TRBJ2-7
TGTGCCAGCAGCTTAGTGGGGGGACAGCGCTACGAGCAGTACTTC
CASSLVGGQRYEQYF
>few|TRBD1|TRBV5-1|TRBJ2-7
TGCGCCAGCAGCCCTTCGACAGGGGGCTACGAGCAGTACTTC
CASSPSTGGYEQYF